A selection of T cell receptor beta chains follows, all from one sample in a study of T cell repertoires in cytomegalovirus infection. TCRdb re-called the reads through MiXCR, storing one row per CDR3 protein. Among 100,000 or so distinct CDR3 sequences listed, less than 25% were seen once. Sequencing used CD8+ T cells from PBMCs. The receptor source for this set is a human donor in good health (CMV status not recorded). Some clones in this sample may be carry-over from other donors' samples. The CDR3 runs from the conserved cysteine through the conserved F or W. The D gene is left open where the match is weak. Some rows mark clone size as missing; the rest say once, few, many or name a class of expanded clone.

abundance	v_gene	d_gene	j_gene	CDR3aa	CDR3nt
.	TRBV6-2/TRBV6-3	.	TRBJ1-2	CASSYGEIIYGYTF	TGTGCCAGCAGTTACGGTGAAATCATCTATGGCTACACCTTC
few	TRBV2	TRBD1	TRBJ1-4	CANRGQGNEKLFF	TGTGCCAACCGAGGACAGGGAAATGAAAAACTGTTTTTT
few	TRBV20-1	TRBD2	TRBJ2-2	CSATTSGSRAGELFF	TGCAGTGCTACCACTAGCGGGAGTAGAGCCGGGGAGCTGTTTTTT
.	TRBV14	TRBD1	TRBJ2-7	CASSQDRGDRVTEQYF	TGTGCCAGCAGCCAAGATAGGGGGGACAGGGTAACCGAGCAGTACTTC
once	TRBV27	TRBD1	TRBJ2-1	CASSYRGRGEQFF	TGTGCCAGCAGCTACAGGGGAAGGGGTGAGCAGTTCTTC
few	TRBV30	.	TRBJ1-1	CAWRPTVNTEAFF	TGTGCCTGGAGACCAACAGTGAACACTGAAGCTTTCTTT
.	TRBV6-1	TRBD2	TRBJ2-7	CASSEKWTSGLYEQYF	TGTGCCAGCAGTGAAAAGTGGACTAGCGGCCTCTACGAGCAGTACTTC
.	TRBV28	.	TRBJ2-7	CASNPGTLLPPEQYF	TGTGCCAGCAACCCCGGGACACTACTTCCCCCCGAGCAGTACTTC
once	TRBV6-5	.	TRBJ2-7	CASSYGQGPYEQYF	TGTGCCAGCAGTTACGGGCAGGGGCCCTACGAGCAGTACTTC
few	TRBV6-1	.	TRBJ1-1	CASSGRVPEAFF	TGTGCCAGCAGCGGGCGGGTCCCTGAAGCTTTCTTT
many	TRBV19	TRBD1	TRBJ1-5	CASSPGQKNQPQHF	TGTGCCAGTAGTCCGGGACAGAAGAATCAGCCCCAGCATTTT
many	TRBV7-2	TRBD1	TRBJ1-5	CASSPRTGTNQPQHF	TGTGCCAGCAGCCCCAGGACAGGGACCAATCAGCCCCAGCATTTT
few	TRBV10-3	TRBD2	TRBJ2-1	CAIRPGGLAGGPWSYNEQFF	TGTGCCATCAGACCTGGGGGGCTAGCGGGAGGGCCGTGGTCCTACAATGAGCAGTTCTTC
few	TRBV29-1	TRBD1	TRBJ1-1	CSVGEWDRGPQNTEAFF	TGCAGCGTCGGGGAGTGGGACAGGGGTCCACAAAACACTGAAGCTTTCTTT
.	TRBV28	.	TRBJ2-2	CASSMEVGAPGELFF	TGTGCCAGCAGTATGGAAGTGGGGGCGCCCGGGGAGCTGTTTTTT
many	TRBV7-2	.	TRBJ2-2	CASRVEGGASTGELFF	TGTGCCAGCAGAGTGGAGGGGGGGGCGAGCACCGGGGAGCTGTTTTTT
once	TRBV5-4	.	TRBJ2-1	CASSLSGLSSYSEQFF	TGTGCCAGCAGCTTGTCGGGCTTGAGCTCCTACAGTGAGCAGTTCTTC
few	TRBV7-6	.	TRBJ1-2	CASSLAVTGDIKDGYTF	TGTGCCAGCAGCTTAGCAGTGACAGGAGATATAAAAGATGGCTACACCTTC
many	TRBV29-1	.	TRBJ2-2	CSVEENLGAGELFF	TGCAGCGTTGAAGAAAATCTCGGTGCCGGGGAGCTGTTTTTT
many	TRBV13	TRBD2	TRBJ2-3	CASSFLNLAGDTDTQYF	TGTGCCAGCAGCTTCTTGAATCTGGCGGGAGACACAGATACGCAGTATTTT
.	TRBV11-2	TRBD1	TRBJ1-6	CASSLDRVAPPLHF	TGTGCCAGCAGCTTGGACAGGGTCGCTCCACCCCTCCACTTT
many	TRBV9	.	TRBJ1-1	CASSVGQLNTEAFF	TGTGCCAGCAGCGTAGGACAGCTGAACACTGAAGCTTTCTTT
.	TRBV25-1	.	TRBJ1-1	CASSEMEGGGTEAFF	TGTGCCAGCAGTGAAATGGAGGGGGGAGGCACTGAAGCTTTCTTT
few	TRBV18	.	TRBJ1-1	CASSPPSAQGEAFF	TGTGCCAGCTCACCACCGAGTGCGCAAGGAGAAGCTTTCTTT
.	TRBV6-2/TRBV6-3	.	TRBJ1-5	CASSYNWDQPQHF	TGTGCCAGCAGTTATAATTGGGATCAGCCCCAGCATTTT
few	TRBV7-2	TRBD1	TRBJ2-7	CASSSPEGDRILYEQYF	TGTGCCAGCAGCTCCCCCGAGGGGGACAGGATACTTTACGAGCAGTACTTC
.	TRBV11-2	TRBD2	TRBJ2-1	CASSYGTSGKFVTFF	TGTGCCAGCAGCTACGGGACTAGCGGGAAATTTGTGACGTTCTTC